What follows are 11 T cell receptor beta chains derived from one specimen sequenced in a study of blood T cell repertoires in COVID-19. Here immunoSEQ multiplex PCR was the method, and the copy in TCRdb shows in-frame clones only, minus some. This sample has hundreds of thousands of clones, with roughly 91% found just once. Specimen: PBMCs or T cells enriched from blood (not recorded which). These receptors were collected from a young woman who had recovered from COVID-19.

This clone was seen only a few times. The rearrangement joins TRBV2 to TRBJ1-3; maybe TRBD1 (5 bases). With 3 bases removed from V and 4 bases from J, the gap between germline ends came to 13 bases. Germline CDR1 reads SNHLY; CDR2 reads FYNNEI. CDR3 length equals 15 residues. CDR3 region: CASSDGRVDGNTIYF. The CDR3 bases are TGTGCCAGCAGTGACGGCAGGGTGGACGGAAACACCATATATTTT. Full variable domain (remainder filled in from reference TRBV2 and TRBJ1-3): EPEVTQTPSHQVTQMGQEVILRCVPISNHLYFYWYRQILGQKVEFLVSFYNNEISEKSEIFDDQFSVERPDGSNFTLKIRSTKLEDSAMYFCASSDGRVDGNTIYFGEGSWLTVV.

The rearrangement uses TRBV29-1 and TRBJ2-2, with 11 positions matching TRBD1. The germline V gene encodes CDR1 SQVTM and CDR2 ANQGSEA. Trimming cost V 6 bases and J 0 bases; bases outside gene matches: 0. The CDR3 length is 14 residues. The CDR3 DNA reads TGCAGCGTGGACAGGGGGCCGAACACCGGGGAGCTGTTTTTT. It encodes CSVDRGPNTGELFF.

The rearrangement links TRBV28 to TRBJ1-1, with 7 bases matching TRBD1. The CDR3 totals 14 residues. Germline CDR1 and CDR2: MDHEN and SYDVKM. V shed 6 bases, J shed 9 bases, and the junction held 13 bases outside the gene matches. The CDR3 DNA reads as TGTGCCAGCAGCAACAGGGGTAACCCCGTACAAGCTTTCTTT. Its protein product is CASSNRGNPVQAFF.

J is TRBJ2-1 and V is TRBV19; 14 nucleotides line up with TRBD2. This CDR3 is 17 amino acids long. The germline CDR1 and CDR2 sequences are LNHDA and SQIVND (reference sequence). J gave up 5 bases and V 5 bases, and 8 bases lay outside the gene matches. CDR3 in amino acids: CASSPPGLAGVNNEQFF. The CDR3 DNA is TGTGCCAGTAGTCCTCCGGGACTAGCGGGAGTGAACAATGAGCAGTTCTTC.

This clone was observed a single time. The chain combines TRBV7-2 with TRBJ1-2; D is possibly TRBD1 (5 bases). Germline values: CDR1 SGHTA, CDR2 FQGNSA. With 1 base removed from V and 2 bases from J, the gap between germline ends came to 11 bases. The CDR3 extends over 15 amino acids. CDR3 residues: CASSLGPQGNYGYTF. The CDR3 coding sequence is TGTGCCAGCAGCTTAGGGCCCCAGGGCAACTATGGCTACACCTTC.

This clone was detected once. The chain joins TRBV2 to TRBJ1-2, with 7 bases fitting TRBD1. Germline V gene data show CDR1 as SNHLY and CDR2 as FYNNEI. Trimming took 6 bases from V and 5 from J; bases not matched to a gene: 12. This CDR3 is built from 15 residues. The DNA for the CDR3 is TGTGCCAGCAGACAAACAGGGGTTCTATTATATGGCTACACCTTC. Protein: CASRQTGVLLYGYTF.

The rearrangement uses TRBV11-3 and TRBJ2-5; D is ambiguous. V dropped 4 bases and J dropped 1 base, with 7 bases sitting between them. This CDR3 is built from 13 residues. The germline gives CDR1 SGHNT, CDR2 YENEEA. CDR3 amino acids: CASSWAIQETQYF. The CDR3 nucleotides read TGTGCCAGCAGCTGGGCCATCCAAGAGACCCAGTACTTC.

CDR3 sequence: CASSTDRNTEAFF. In DNA form, the CDR3 reads TGTGCCAGCAGTACCGATAGGAACACTGAAGCTTTCTTT. This chain links TRBV2 with TRBJ1-1; unclear D gene. CDR3 size: 13 residues. Trimming took off 5 bases at V and 1 base at J, with 8 bases between the two ends. In germline, CDR1 is SNHLY, CDR2 FYNNEI.

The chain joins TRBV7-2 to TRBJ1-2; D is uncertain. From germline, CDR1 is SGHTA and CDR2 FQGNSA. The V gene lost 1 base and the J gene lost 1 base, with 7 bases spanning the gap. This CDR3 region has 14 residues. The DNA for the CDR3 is TGTGCCAGCAGCTTAGAACGGGTTAACTATGGCTACACCTTC. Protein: CASSLERVNYGYTF.

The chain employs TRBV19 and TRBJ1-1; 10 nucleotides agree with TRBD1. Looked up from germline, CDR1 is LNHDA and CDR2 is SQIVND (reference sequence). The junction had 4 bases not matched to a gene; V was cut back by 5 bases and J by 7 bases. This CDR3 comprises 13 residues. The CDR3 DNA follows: TGTGCCAGTAGTTTGACAGGGGGCTATGAAGCTTTCTTT. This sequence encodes CASSLTGGYEAFF.

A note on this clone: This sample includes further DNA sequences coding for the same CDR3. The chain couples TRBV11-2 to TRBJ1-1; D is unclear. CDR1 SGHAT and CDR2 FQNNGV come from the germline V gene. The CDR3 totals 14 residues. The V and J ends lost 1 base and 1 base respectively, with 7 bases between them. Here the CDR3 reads CASSLGTANTEAFF. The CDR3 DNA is TGTGCCAGCAGCTTAGGTACAGCGAACACTGAAGCTTTCTTT. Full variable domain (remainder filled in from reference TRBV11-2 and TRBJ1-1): EAGVAQSPRYKIIEKRQSVAFWCNPISGHATLYWYQQILGQGPKLLIQFQNNGVVDDSQLPKDRFSAERLKGVDSTLKIQPAKLEDSAVYLCASSLGTANTEAFFGQGTRLTVV.